This T cell receptor beta chain was obtained from a study of cytomegalovirus exposure and HLA in healthy donors. Donors showed nominal health when sampled, although they likely had unrecorded immune exposures. V shed 6 bases and J 6 bases; nucleotides not matched to a gene: 4. CDR1 and CDR2 from the germline V gene are MNHEY and SMNVEV (reference sequence). The CDR3 spans 12 residues. A remark on this clone: As yet, its antigen is unknown. Other nucleotide sequences from this sample produce the same CDR3.

PCR employed 60 Vbeta and 13 Jbeta primers. Original processing methods: A follow-up analysis tallied 86 million or so unique TCR beta chains, roughly 9.9 million shared. The repertoire was sequenced with immunoSEQ multiplex PCR; TCRdb's copy has only in-frame clones and lacks some. The D gene and trimming were derived from the DNA, and the V and J assignments and clone size from that table. The sample lists over 250,000 clones; under 80% were seen once. General observations from the study: Immune exposure information available was restricted to CMV serostatus. In a later analysis, a genetic analysis reported fewer productive-TCR N-insertions in an Asian-associated ancestry cluster than the cohort average.

Sequences were obtained from PBMCs. The receptor comes from a female donor in good health and CMV-seronegative. The rearrangement links TRBV27 to TRBJ2-7, with 8 bases aligning to TRBD1. The CDR3 DNA reads TGTGCCAGCAGCTATACAGGGGGCGAGCAGTACTTC. Translating it yields CASSYTGGEQYF.